Below, 5 T cell receptor beta chains from the same sample are listed, as sequenced in a study of T cells in Graves' hyperthyroidism and ophthalmopathy. Template material for amplifying TCR beta CDR3 regions consisted of RNA transcripts. The HTBI primer set drove a first-round RT-PCR of the TCR CDR3. TCRdb reanalysed the multiplex PCR reads using MiXCR and keeps one entry per CDR3 protein. This sample carries hundreds of thousands of distinct CDR3 sequences, roughly a third of them seen once, and the ten largest clones take around 32%. Sequencing was done on a sample of blood. Receptors were obtained from a woman aged 40 to 55 with Graves' hyperthyroidism.

This clonotype has a handful of counts. This chain uses TRBV12-3 or TRBV12-4 with TRBJ1-2, with 11 bases identical to TRBD1. The CDR3 has 17 residues. J was trimmed by 3 bases and V by 6 bases; bases with no gene match: 12. CDR3 DNA sequence: TGTGCCAGCAGCACCAGGGACAGGGGGGAATGGGACTATGGCTACACCTTC. Its protein is CASSTRDRGEWDYGYTF.

This clonotype was found many times. The chain links TRBV7-3 to TRBJ2-5; no clear D. CDR1 and CDR2 (germline): SGHTA, FQGTGA. The CDR3 spans 15 residues. V dropped 1 base and J dropped 4 bases, with 13 bases sitting between them. In nucleotides, the CDR3 is TGTGCCAGCAGCTTAAATGGGGAACGAGGAGAGACCCAGTACTTC. It yields the protein CASSLNGERGETQYF.

This clonotype occurred a few times. The chain has TRBV20-1 and TRBJ1-2, with 7 bases fitting TRBD1. V trimming: 4 bases; J trimming: 5 bases; junction bases outside the gene matches: 13. This CDR3 is 15 amino acids long. From germline, CDR1 is DFQATT and CDR2 SNEGSKA (reference sequence). The CDR3 spells CSATEGLTGLYGYTF. DNA for the CDR3: TGCAGTGCTACCGAGGGTCTGACAGGGTTGTATGGCTACACCTTC.

This chain joins TRBV30 and TRBJ1-5; no clear D gene. The CDR3 spans 13 residues. V was shortened by 1 base and J by 0 bases, with 4 bases between the two germline ends. Germline values: CDR1 GTSNPN, CDR2 SVGIG (reference sequence). The CDR3 DNA reads TGTGCCTGGAGTGCGGATAGCAATCAGCCCCAGCATTTT. It encodes CAWSADSNQPQHF.

This clonotype was found a few times. The rearrangement links TRBV27 to TRBJ1-2; maybe TRBD1 (6 bases). This CDR3 has 13 amino acids. Trimming cost V 5 bases and J 8 bases, with 15 bases left between them. The germline gives CDR1 MNHEY, CDR2 SMNVEV (reference sequence). The CDR3 reads CASSPPGAGGYTF. CDR3 bases: TGTGCCAGCAGTCCACCAGGGGCAGGAGGCTACACCTTC.